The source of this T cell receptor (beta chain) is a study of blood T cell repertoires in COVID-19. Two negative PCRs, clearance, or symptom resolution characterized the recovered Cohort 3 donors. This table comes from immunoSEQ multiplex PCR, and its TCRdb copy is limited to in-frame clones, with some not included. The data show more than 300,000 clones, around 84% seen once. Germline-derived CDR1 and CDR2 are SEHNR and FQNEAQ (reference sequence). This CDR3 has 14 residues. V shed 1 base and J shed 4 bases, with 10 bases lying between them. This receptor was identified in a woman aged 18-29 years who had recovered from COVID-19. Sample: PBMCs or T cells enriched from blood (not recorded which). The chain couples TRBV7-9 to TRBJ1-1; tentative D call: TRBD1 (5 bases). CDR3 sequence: CASSLGRDGTEAFF. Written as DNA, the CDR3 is TGTGCCAGCAGCTTAGGGAGGGACGGCACTGAAGCTTTCTTT.